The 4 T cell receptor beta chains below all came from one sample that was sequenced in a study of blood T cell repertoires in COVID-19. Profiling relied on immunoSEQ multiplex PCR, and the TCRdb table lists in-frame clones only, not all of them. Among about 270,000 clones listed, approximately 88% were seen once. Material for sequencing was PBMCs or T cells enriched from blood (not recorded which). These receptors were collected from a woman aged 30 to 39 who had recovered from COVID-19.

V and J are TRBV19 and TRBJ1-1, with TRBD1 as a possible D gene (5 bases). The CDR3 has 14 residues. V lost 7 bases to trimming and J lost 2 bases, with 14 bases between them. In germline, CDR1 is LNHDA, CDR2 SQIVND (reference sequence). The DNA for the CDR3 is TGTGCCAGTACAGGGTACCACCTTAACACTGAAGCTTTCTTT. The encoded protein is CASTGYHLNTEAFF.

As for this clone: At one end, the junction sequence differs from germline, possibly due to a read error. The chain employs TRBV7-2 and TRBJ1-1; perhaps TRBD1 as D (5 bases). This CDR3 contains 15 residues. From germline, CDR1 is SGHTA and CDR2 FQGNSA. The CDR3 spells CASSLARAANTEAFF. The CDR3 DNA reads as TGTGCCAGCAGCCTAGCCAGGGCAGCAAACACTGAAGCTTTCTTT.

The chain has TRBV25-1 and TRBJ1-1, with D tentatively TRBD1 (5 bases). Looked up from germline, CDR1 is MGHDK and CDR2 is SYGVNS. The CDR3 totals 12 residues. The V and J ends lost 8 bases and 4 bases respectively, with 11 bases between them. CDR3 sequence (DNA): TGTGCCAGCGGAGAAAGGGGCACTGAAGCTTTCTTT. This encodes CASGERGTEAFF.

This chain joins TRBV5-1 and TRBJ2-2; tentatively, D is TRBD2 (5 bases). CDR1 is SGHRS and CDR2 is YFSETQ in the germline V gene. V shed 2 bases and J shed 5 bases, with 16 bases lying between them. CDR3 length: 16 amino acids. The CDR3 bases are TGCGCCAGCAGCTTTCAACCCGGGGAAGGAACCGGGGAGCTGTTTTTT. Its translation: CASSFQPGEGTGELFF.